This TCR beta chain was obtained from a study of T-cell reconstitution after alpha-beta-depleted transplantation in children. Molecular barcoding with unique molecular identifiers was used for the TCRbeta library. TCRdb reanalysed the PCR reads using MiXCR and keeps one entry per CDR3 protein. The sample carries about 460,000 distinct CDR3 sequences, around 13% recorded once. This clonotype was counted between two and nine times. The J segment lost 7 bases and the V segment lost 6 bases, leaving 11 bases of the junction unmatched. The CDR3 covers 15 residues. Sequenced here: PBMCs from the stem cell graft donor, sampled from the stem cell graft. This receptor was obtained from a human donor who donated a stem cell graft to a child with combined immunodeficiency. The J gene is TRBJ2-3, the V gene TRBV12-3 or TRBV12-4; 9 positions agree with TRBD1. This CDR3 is CASSHPGQGSYTQYF. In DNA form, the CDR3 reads TGTGCCAGCAGCCATCCGGGACAGGGAAGTTATACGCAGTATTTT.